This TCR beta chain was sequenced for a study of cytomegalovirus exposure and HLA in healthy donors (dated by TCRdb to between 2016 and 2019). Broadly, across the study: An earlier analysis of under 600 of the donors reported about 290 Gb of sequence data and some 120 million unique TCR beta sequences from 150 million to 200 million T cells. An early release that covered several hundred HLA-typed donors contained approximately 300 gigabases of sequencing data and tens of millions of unique TCR sequences. Of the 350 to 450 genotyped donors, 80% to 90% were placed in the genetic ancestry cluster associated with self-reported Caucasian donors. The aim of the study was to test whether cataloging public T cell receptors could identify signatures of past pathogen exposure. Using immunosequencing, the study profiled T cell repertoires from fewer than 850 subjects and related those repertoires to cytomegalovirus serostatus. A separate validation cohort of over a hundred different subjects was used in addition to the 666-subject first cohort. High-throughput TCR immunosequencing, statistical association of individual TCRs with disease status, and machine learning were combined to predict cytomegalovirus infection status. To study patterns of TCR occurrence, a later analysis re-analyzed previously published TCR beta repertoires from 700 or so donors and added high-resolution HLA genotyping. Rather than using new phenotypic data, the later analysis identified candidate immune exposures from TCR beta sequences and from how often those sequences occurred across donors. An earlier analysis of about 620 of the donors applied high-throughput TCR beta sequencing to assess whether each TCR beta V gene segment acted as functional or pseudogenic. Donor age, sex, ethnicity and CMV serostatus were collected together with the repertoire data. A later genetic analysis took genome-wide SNP genotypes for 398 of the 666 donors and used that subset as a discovery cohort. All discovery cohort repertoires had been generated using a single sequencing platform. Class I and class II HLA loci were covered by the typing at four-digit resolution. The number of donors typed differed by locus, with about 620-630 for A, B, C, DRB1 and DQB1, about 500 for DQA1, 600 to 610 for DPA1, and around 460 for DPB1. Several DR-DQ haplotypes were handled as single units for association and clustering because linkage in the cohort was strong. On average, over 200,000 unique TCR beta nucleotide sequences were sequenced per donor among a few hundred genotyped donors of the cohort, with roughly 19% of those sequences being non-productive. Overall study results and their limits: A later genetic analysis reported fewer N-insertions in productive TCRs among donors in an Asian-associated ancestry cluster than the roughly 720-donor mean. In vitro tests confirmed that three of the cytomegalovirus-associated TCR beta chains recognize cytomegalovirus antigens. In this cohort, only TCR beta chains were sequenced, and detectable features were limited by the absence of alpha or paired-chain data. Some IMGT-functional V segments, including TRBV6-2 and TRBV6-3, could not be distinguished by the 87-base-pair reads and were therefore excluded. CMV serostatus was the only immune exposure information available for the cohort. A further reported finding was that TCR beta sequences accurately predicted the HLA-A and HLA-B alleles for most subjects in the first cohort. Sequencing depth was assumed to be roughly uniform across donors in the presence/absence analyses, though that assumption may not hold. An earlier analysis of around 500 of the donors showed that most TCR beta V segments appeared in productive rearrangements either about 87% or about 30% of the time, which broadly matched IMGT annotations. The study gave a list of about 170 TCR beta chains associated with cytomegalovirus. According to a later analysis, most CMV-associated TCR beta chains appeared to be HLA-restricted, and the HLA associations seemed to be driven largely by CMV exposure. The sequencing pipeline was judged likely to have produced a cluster of highly shared sequence variants as a technical artifact. Linkage disequilibrium might explain the correlated functional status among segregating V segments, but an unknown experimental factor could not be ruled out. An association between a missense DCLRE1C variant and V-gene and J-gene trimming of TCR beta chains was found in a later genetic analysis and replicated in an independent cohort. A later analysis reported that several top co-occurrence clusters appeared linked to parvovirus B19, influenza, CMV and Epstein-Barr virus. Compared with equally common non-associated chains, HLA-associated TCR beta chains in a later analysis were more clonally expanded and had lower generation probabilities. When HLA alleles, especially DR and DQ, strongly co-occurred, TCR associations were difficult to assign to individual alleles. According to the authors, the approach could potentially be generalized to other disease states and immunological phenotypes. A later analysis associated roughly 17,000 TCR beta sequences with specific HLA alleles at a false discovery rate of 0.05. Because counts were too low, 15 to 20 rarely observed V segments, including chromosome 9 orphons, were excluded from the earlier analysis of under 650 of the donors. The classifier was reported to diagnose cytomegalovirus status with high specificity and sensitivity in both the original cohort and the validation cohort. In a later analysis, the rate of TCR association differed among HLA loci, with DRB1 alleles having the most associated TCRs and HLA-C alleles having the fewest. While some public TCRs were present in many individuals, most TCR sequences turned up only very rarely across donors. Because HLA typing was missing for some donors at each locus, association tests included only the typed subset.

Including cysteine and phenylalanine, the CDR3 has 13 amino acids. Of all the DNA, just the CDR3 is kept, 39 bases in frame from base 1. The germline V gene yields SQVTM for CDR1 and ANQGSEA for CDR2. V was cut back by 7 bases and J by 4 bases, leaving a gap of 16 bases between them. Regarding this clone: The antigen this receptor binds is unknown. Base-call qualities are not available, and no considerably larger clone is one nucleotide away.

The cohort consisted of more than 650 healthy bone marrow donors. All cohort members were sampled while nominally healthy, although unrecorded immune exposures were likely present. The donor was CMV seronegative and belonged to the group of several hundred seronegative cohort members. A peripheral blood sample was provided by each donor, and peripheral blood mononuclear cells were used for TCR beta sequencing. The Qiagen DNeasy Blood Extraction Kit was used to extract genomic DNA from the blood cell samples. Libraries were made using the immunoSEQ multiplex PCR assay. The multiplex PCR relied on a mix of 60 forward primers for TCR Vbeta segments and 13 reverse primers for TCR Jbeta segments. The CDR3 region of rearranged TCR beta genes was amplified from genomic DNA by a multiplex PCR assay. The amplified TCR beta libraries were sequenced on the Illumina HiSeq System as 87-base-pair reads. In the authors' own workflow: In a later analysis, tens of millions of unique TCR beta chains were counted across the 500 to 850 repertoires, and approximately 9.9 million of these chains were shared by at least two donors. Raw reads were error-corrected and collapsed into unique sequences by a nearest-neighbor algorithm in which closely related sequences were merged to remove PCR and sequencing errors. To assign V, D and J gene segments, CDR3 sequences were aligned to IMGT reference sequences. Each retained sequence needed at least a six-nucleotide match to both a V gene segment and a J gene segment. A rearrangement counted as productive if the CDR3 had no stop codons and remained in frame with V and J, and every other rearrangement counted as non-productive. Following IMGT convention, CDR3 was defined as the stretch from the second conserved V-encoded cysteine to the conserved J-encoded phenylalanine. The earlier analysis of about 640 of the donors excluded any sequence lacking an unambiguous match to a single V gene segment. An earlier analysis of approximately 590 of the donors called V segments functional above 56.7% productive rearrangements and segregating when the between-donor standard deviation exceeded 5%. A statistical classification framework was built to diagnose cytomegalovirus status from the catalog of TCR beta chain sequences. In a later analysis, V and J genes were assigned by comparing TCR nucleotide sequences against IMGT/GENE-DB human TR gene sequences. A later analysis assigned CDR3 sequences and most-parsimonious VDJ recombination scenarios with the TCRdist pipeline. In a later analysis, each TCR beta chain was defined by its CDR3 amino acid sequence together with its V-gene family, and reads lacking a unique V-gene family were excluded. To address suspected cross-contamination and a sequencing artifact, a later analysis removed approximately 590 highly shared, low-generation-probability nucleotide sequences. In a later analysis, a clonal expansion index was calculated for each public chain from normalized within-repertoire ranks of inferred template counts. In a later analysis, generation probabilities were computed with a VDJ recombination model fitted to out-of-frame rearrangements, and the resulting probabilities were checked against IGoR. A later analysis scored TCR-TCR, TCR-HLA and TCR-CMV co-occurrence with hypergeometric tests, applying a repertoire-size bias correction to TCR pairs. To estimate false discovery rates, a later analysis permuted the HLA or CMV assignments 20 times. In a later analysis, co-occurring TCRs were grouped with DBSCAN, and TCRdist sequence similarity was added when clustering was performed within HLA-allele-positive subsets. Co-occurrence clustering excluded repertoires with fewer than 30,000 or more than 120,000 public chains, plus five with anomalous nucleotide sharing. Imported from immuneACCESS, the table was reduced by TCRdb to in-frame sequences with V and J called. These copies leave out some clones; in studies compared against another copy, an unresolved V gene accounts for under half, and the cause of the remainder is not known. From that table come the V and J calls and clone size; the DNA was used to work out D and trimming. The sample table records 100,000 or so clones; 81% of these occur just once. The ten largest clonotypes hold approximately 1.4% of the sample.

The V and J genes are TRBV29-1 and TRBJ1-2, with the D gene not confidently named. The sample was PBMCs. The receptor's source is a man in his forties in good health and CMV-seronegative. The CDR3 sequence is CSGGGESGYGYTF. In nucleotide form, the sequence is TGCAGCGGCGGCGGGGAATCCGGCTATGGCTACACCTTC.